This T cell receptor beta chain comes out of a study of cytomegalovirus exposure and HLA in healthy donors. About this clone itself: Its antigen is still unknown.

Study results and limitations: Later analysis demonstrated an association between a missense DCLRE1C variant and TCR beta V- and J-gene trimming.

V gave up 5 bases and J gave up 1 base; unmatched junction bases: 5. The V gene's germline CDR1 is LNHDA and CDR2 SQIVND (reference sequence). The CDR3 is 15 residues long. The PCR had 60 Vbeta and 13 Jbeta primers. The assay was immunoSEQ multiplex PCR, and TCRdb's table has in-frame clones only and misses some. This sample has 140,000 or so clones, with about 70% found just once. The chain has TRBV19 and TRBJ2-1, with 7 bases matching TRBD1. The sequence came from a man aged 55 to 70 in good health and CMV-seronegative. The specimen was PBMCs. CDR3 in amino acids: CASSPGQLSYNEQFF. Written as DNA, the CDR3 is TGTGCCAGTAGTCCGGGACAGCTATCCTACAATGAGCAGTTCTTC.